This T cell receptor (beta chain) was recorded in a study of blood T cell repertoires in COVID-19 (dated by TCRdb to 2018 to 2020). As for the study more broadly: Collaborator samples came from the United States, Italy and Spain and covered acute and convalescent phases of COVID-19. A de-identified subject ID, COVID-19 status, age in years and sex were almost always included in the sample metadata. The prospective study material was composed of cDNA or gDNA derived from T cells, B-cell-depleted T cells, or PBMCs. Deeply sampled blood TCRbeta repertoires from subjects exposed to, actively infected with, or recovered from COVID-19 were included in the dataset. Where available, HLA class I and class II types were obtained from metadata supplied by the sample provider rather than from assay-based typing. The repertoires were released in a freely available public database meant as a resource for research on the immune response to SARS-CoV-2. Samples were obtained from the ongoing ImmuneRACE study (first 160 participants) and from some 1,200 subjects provided by 6 global collaborators. Paper-wide results and their limitations: Clinical and demographic metadata were provided uncurated, with the amount varying by source and participant.

The V end loses 6 bases and the J end loses 8 bases, and a stretch of 17 bases separates them. CDR3 length: 15 amino acids, cysteine to phenylalanine. The read is trimmed to its CDR3 DNA, 45 bases read in frame from base 1. The CDR1 and CDR2 encoded by the germline V gene are MDHEN and SYDVKM. TCRbeta CDR3 regions were amplified from genomic DNA by means of the immunoSEQ Assay, a bias-controlled multiplex PCR. Concerning the study's data processing: Nucleated cell counts per sample were estimated from amplification of reference gene primers within the assay. Sequence reads were collapsed and filtered to measure the absolute abundance of every unique TCRbeta CDR3 rearrangement. For each sample, productive Simpson clonality was calculated by taking the square root of Simpson's diversity index across productive rearrangements. TCRdb carries this immuneACCESS record with in-frame sequences only. Its versions omit some clonotypes, under half of them owing to an unresolved V gene in the studies checked, with the rest unexplained. V, J and clone size derive from that table, while D and trimming were established from the DNA sequence. This sample comprises 190,000 or so clones, approximately 85% of them detected only once. The ten largest clones represent around 8.6% of the sample.

In the prospective study, participants were roughly 18 to 89 years old, resided in about two dozen geographic areas of the United States, and were enrolled through a virtual design. To assign participants to cohorts, the prospective study relied on clinical history that participants themselves reported in a screening survey and a study questionnaire. Recovered participants in ImmuneRACE Cohort 3 were defined as having two consecutive negative NP/OP PCR tests, clearance from a healthcare professional, or resolution of symptoms. Mobile phlebotomists in the prospective study collected whole blood, serum and a nasopharyngeal or oropharyngeal swab from every participant. Over an approximately 2-month period, participants in the prospective study had the option of providing additional blood draws and questionnaires. Prospective study blood samples were shipped either frozen or at room temperature before DNA extraction.

As to this clone: Its antigen is currently not known. Qualities for individual bases were not recorded, and no much larger clone is one base off.

Sequencing was carried out using PBMCs or T cells enriched from blood (not recorded which). The rearrangement joined TRBV28 to TRBJ1-6; no D gene call is confident. This TCR was sampled from a woman aged 25 to 39 who had recovered from COVID-19. CDR3 loop: CASSERGLGDSPLHF. The DNA sequence is as follows: TGTGCCAGCAGCGAGAGAGGACTTGGGGATTCACCCCTCCACTTT.